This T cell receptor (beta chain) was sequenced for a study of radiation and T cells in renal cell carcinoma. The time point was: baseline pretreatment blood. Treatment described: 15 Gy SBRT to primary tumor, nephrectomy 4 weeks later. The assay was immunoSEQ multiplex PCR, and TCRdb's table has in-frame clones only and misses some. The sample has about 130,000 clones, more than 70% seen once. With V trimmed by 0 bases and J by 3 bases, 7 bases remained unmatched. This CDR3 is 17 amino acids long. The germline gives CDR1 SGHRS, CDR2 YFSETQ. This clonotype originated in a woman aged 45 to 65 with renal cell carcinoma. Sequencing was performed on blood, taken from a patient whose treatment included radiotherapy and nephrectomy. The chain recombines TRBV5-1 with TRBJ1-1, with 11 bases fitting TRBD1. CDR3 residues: CASSLAGTGGYDTEAFF. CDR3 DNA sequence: TGCGCCAGCAGCTTGGCCGGGACAGGGGGTTACGACACTGAAGCTTTCTTT.